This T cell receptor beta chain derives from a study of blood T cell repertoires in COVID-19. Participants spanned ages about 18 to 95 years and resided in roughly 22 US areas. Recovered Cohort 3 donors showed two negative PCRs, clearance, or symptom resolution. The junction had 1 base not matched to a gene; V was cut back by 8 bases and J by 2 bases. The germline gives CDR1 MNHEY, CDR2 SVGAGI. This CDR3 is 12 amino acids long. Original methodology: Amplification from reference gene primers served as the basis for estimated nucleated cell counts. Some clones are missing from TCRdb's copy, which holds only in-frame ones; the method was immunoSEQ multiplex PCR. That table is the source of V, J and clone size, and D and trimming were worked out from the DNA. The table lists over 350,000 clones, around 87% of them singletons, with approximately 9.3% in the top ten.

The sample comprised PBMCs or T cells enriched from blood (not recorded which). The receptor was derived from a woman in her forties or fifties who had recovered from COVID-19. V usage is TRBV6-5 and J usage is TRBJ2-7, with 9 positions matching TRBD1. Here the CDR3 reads CASGTGPYEQYF. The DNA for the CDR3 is TGTGCCAGCGGGACAGGGCCCTACGAGCAGTACTTC.